This T cell receptor (beta chain) comes out of a study of blood T cell repertoires in COVID-19. Study-level information: The study drew acute and convalescent COVID-19 samples from the United States, Italy and Spain.

Adults between about 18 and 95 years of age took part from 20 to 25 US areas. Participants' own reports of clinical history determined their cohort assignment. Under the authors' procedure: Quantification of nucleated cells was approximated via reference gene primer amplification. This table comes from immunoSEQ multiplex PCR, and its TCRdb copy is limited to in-frame clones, with some not included. The D gene and trimming were derived from the DNA, and the V and J assignments and clone size from that table. Of some 200,000 clones in the sample, approximately 80% were seen once. Trimming shortened V by 1 base and J by 2 bases, and 9 bases separated the two germline ends. CDR3 length: 14 residues. Looked up from germline, CDR1 is SGHTA and CDR2 is FQGNSA.

The sequence derives from a woman between 35 and 50 years old with acute COVID-19. The material sequenced was PBMCs or T cells enriched from blood (not recorded which). The chain links TRBV7-2 to TRBJ2-7; D possibly corresponds to TRBD1 (5 bases). In DNA form, the CDR3 reads TGTGCCAGCAGCTTAGAGCAGGGTCCCTACGAGCAGTACTTC. This codes for CASSLEQGPYEQYF.